The present entry profiles one T cell receptor (beta chain) with its context. What it binds is not known. Looked up from germline, CDR1 is SGDLS and CDR2 is YYNGEE. V was shortened by 0 bases and J by 8 bases, with 14 bases between the two germline ends. This CDR3 has 14 residues. The data originate from a study of Graves' ophthalmopathy and Graves' hyperthyroidism. The sequenced template was RNA, covering the TCR beta CDR3 region. First-round RT-PCR used HTBI primers; second-round multiplex PCR followed. TCRdb analysed the multiplex PCR reads with MiXCR anew, one entry per CDR3 protein. In the table there are 300,000 to 400,000 distinct CDR3 sequences, about 15% of which are singletons. Notes on the study in general: Most clonotypes expanded in thyroid above 0.001 frequency were present in blood too.

The V gene is TRBV9, the J gene TRBJ1-2; D perhaps matches TRBD1 (6 bases). The sequence derives from an adult woman with stable Graves' hyperthyroidism. Material: peripheral blood. This CDR3 reads CASSVESGALGYTF. DNA for the CDR3: TGTGCCAGCAGCGTAGAATCAGGGGCCCTAGGCTACACCTTC.